Listed here are 15 T cell receptor beta chains from one sample, sequenced in a study of CD8+CD57+ T cells in acquired aplastic anemia. Only patients with CD8+CD57+ cell expansion on flow cytometry were chosen for sequencing. The study profiled TCR beta VDJ and CDR3 using genomic DNA as template. A single record per CDR3 protein comes from TCRdb applying MiXCR to the reads. The repertoire has under 250,000 distinct CDR3 sequences, approximately 50% of them found once; the top ten carry over 7.5%. Sequenced input: sorted CD4+, CD8+, or CD8+CD57+ T cells (not recorded which) from PBMCs. These receptors were taken from a human donor with aplastic anemia.

The chain joins TRBV5-1 to TRBJ2-3; perhaps D is TRBD1 or TRBD2 (6 bases each). Germline loops: CDR1 SGHRS, CDR2 YFSETQ. The V end was cut by 7 bases, the J end by 5 bases, with 17 bases between. This CDR3 spans 14 amino acids. CDR3 in DNA: TGCGCCAGCTATGGGGGCGGGAAGGTAGATACGCAGTATTTT. Translation: CASYGGGKVDTQYF.

This clonotype has a count of ten or more. This chain connects TRBV9 to TRBJ2-7, with D hard to call. V lost 0 bases and J 4 bases, leaving 11 bases between the germline ends. The CDR3 is 14 residues long. Germline V gives CDR1 SGDLS, CDR2 YYNGEE. The CDR3: CASSVGQEPYEQYF. CDR3 sequence (DNA): TGTGCCAGCAGCGTAGGGCAGGAACCGTACGAGCAGTACTTC.

The sample holds many counts of this clonotype. V and J are TRBV12-5 and TRBJ2-1, with D uncertain. V was shortened by 7 bases and J by 7 bases, with 8 bases between the two germline ends. This CDR3 contains 11 residues. Germline CDR1 and CDR2: LGHNT and FRNRAP. CDR3 nucleotide sequence: TGTGCTAGTGCCACGTGGAATGAGCAGTTCTTC. The encoded protein is CASATWNEQFF.

This clonotype came up a few times. The chain is built from TRBV7-2 and TRBJ2-5; no clear D. The CDR3 totals 12 residues. Germline assignment: CDR1 SGHTA and CDR2 FQGNSA. With 2 bases removed from V and 5 bases from J, the gap between germline ends came to 6 bases. The CDR3 loop is CASSLRRETQYF. The CDR3 bases are TGTGCCAGCAGCTTACGGCGGGAGACCCAGTACTTC.

This clonotype has at least ten counts. The chain links TRBV20-1 to TRBJ2-3; 9 positions match TRBD2. Looked up from germline, CDR1 is DFQATT and CDR2 is SNEGSKA (reference sequence). Trimming cost V 0 bases and J 1 base; bases outside gene matches: 8. The CDR3 has 17 amino acids. CDR3 region: CSARDLASGAGTDTQYF. DNA of the CDR3: TGCAGTGCTAGAGATCTCGCTAGCGGGGCCGGCACAGATACGCAGTATTTT.

In this sample, this clonotype turned up a few times. This chain connects TRBV3-1 to TRBJ2-1; D unclear. Germline V gene sequence: CDR1 LGHDT, CDR2 YNNKEL (reference sequence). V lost 0 bases to trimming and J lost 4 bases, with 10 bases between them. This CDR3 comprises 15 residues. The CDR3 region has the DNA TGTGCCAGCAGCCAAGATCATAACGAATACAATGAGCAGTTCTTC. Encoded protein: CASSQDHNEYNEQFF.

This clonotype has a count of ten or more. This chain links TRBV2 with TRBJ2-3; perhaps TRBD2 as D (6 bases). Trimming left V 5 bases short and J 4 bases short, with 19 bases between. This CDR3 spans 16 amino acids. Germline V gene lookup returns CDR1 SNHLY and CDR2 FYNNEI. In DNA, the CDR3 is TGTGCCAGCAGTAACCGGGACTCGACTACACCAGATACGCAGTATTTT. This encodes CASSNRDSTTPDTQYF.

The table lists this clonotype with a few counts. Just one base apart from a much larger clone, this may be a read error. This chain uses TRBV7-3 with TRBJ2-3, with TRBD2 identical over 7 bases. With 5 bases clipped from V and 2 bases from J, the junction kept 4 bases outside the gene matches. Germline CDR1 SGHTA, CDR2 FQGTGA. The CDR3 length is 14 residues. The CDR3 region has the DNA TGTGCCAGCAGCGCGGGGGTCTCCACAGATACGCAGTATTTT. Encoded protein: CASSAGVSTDTQYF.

The chain uses TRBV30 and TRBJ2-3, with TRBD1 matching 10 bases. The CDR3 spans 14 residues. J lost 4 bases, V lost 1 base, and 2 bases had no gene match. The germline CDR1 and CDR2 sequences are GTSNPN and SVGIG (reference sequence). The CDR3 DNA reads TGTGCCTGGAGTGGACAGGGGGCACCAGATACGCAGTATTTT. It yields the protein CAWSGQGAPDTQYF.

This clonotype was counted many times. This chain joins TRBV7-3 and TRBJ2-1; the match to TRBD1 covers 9 bases. Germline CDR1 is SGHTA and CDR2 is FQGTGA. Germline trimming cut 2 bases from V and 8 bases from J; bases unmatched to any gene: 4. The CDR3 totals 14 residues. The CDR3 protein is CASSLGTGLHEQFF. The CDR3 DNA reads TGTGCCAGCAGCTTAGGGACAGGGTTACATGAGCAGTTCTTC.

This clonotype was observed at least ten times. This chain uses TRBV6-5 with TRBJ2-2; 12 bases match TRBD2. The CDR3 runs 17 residues. CDR1 is MNHEY, CDR2 SVGAGI, per germline. The J segment lost 1 base and the V segment lost 5 bases, leaving 5 bases of the junction unmatched. CDR3 region: CASSLAGGSRNTGELFF. CDR3 bases: TGTGCCAGCAGTCTAGCGGGAGGGAGCAGGAACACCGGGGAGCTGTTTTTT.

This clonotype was seen only a few times. The chain employs TRBV28 and TRBJ2-3; TRBD1 or TRBD2 may be the D gene (5 bases each). Deletions cut 9 bases from V and 5 bases from J, with 18 bases between. The CDR3 sequence is 14 residues long. Germline V gives CDR1 MDHEN, CDR2 SYDVKM. CDR3 coding DNA: TGTGCCAGTGGGGACGGGTCACCGGGAGATACGCAGTATTTT. It specifies CASGDGSPGDTQYF.

This rearrangement joins TRBV29-1 to TRBJ1-3; D not certain. Germline CDR1 SQVTM, CDR2 ANQGSEA. Trimming removed 6 bases from V and 5 bases from J, with 8 bases in between. This CDR3 is built from 11 residues. The CDR3 loop reads CSVRERNTIYF. The CDR3 bases are TGCAGCGTCCGGGAACGAAACACCATATATTTT.

At least ten counts were recorded for this clonotype. The V and J genes are TRBV25-1 and TRBJ1-4; D possibly corresponds to TRBD1 (6 bases). Per germline, CDR1 MGHDK and CDR2 SYGVNS. V was shortened by 7 bases and J by 6 bases, with 15 bases between the two germline ends. This CDR3 is built from 14 residues. The CDR3 sequence is CASTPGGQYEKLFF. The CDR3 nucleotides read TGTGCCAGCACCCCTGGGGGGCAGTATGAAAAACTGTTTTTT.

The chain recombines TRBV30 with TRBJ2-7; D perhaps matches TRBD1 (5 bases). V dropped 1 base and J dropped 1 base, with 14 bases sitting between them. The CDR3 is 15 residues long. Germline CDR1 is GTSNPN and CDR2 is SVGIG (reference sequence). In DNA, the CDR3 is TGTGCCTGGAGTGAAGGTGTGGGGCGATCCTACGAGCAGTACTTC. Translation: CAWSEGVGRSYEQYF.